This T cell receptor (beta chain) was sequenced in a study of blood T cell repertoires in COVID-19. The CDR3 extends over 15 amino acids. Trimming left V 7 bases short and J 7 bases short, with 19 bases between. CDR1 MNHEY and CDR2 SVGAGI come from the germline V gene. Per the original methods: Quantification of nucleated cells was approximated via reference gene primer amplification. Measured with immunoSEQ multiplex PCR; TCRdb has only the in-frame clones, and not every one. V and J calls and clone size follow that table, whereas D and trimming were derived from the DNA. The repertoire holds more than 40,000 clones, with about nine tenths as singletons.

J is TRBJ2-2 and V is TRBV6-5, with D maybe TRBD1 (6 bases). This sequence originates from a human donor in a cohort sampled during active COVID-19. Material: peripheral blood. CDR3 loop: CASTIEQGRGGELFF. The CDR3 nucleotides are TGTGCCAGCACCATCGAACAGGGTCGGGGCGGGGAGCTGTTTTTT.